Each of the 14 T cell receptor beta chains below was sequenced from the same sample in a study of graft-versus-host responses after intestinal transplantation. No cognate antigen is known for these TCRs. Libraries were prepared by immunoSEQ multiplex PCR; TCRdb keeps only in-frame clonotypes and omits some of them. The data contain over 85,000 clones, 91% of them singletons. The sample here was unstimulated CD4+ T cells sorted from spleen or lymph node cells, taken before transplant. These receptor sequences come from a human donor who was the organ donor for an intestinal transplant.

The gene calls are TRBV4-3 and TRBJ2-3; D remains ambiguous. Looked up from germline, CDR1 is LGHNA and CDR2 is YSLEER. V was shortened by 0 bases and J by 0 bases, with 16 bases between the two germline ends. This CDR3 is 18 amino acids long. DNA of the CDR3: TGCGCCAGCAGCCAAGATCCGATTGGCGGTTCTAGCACAGATACGCAGTATTTT. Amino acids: CASSQDPIGGSSTDTQYF.

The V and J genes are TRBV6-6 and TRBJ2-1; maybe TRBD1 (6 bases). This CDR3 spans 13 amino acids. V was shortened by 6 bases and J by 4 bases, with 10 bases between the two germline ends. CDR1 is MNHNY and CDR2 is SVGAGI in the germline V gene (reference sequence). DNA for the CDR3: TGTGCCAGCAGGACCGGACAGTACAATGAGCAGTTCTTC. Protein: CASRTGQYNEQFF.

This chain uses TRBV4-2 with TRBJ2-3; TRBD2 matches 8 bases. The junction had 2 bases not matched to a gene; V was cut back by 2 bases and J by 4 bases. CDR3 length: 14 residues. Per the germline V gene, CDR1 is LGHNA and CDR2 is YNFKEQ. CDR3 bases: TGTGCCAGCAGCCAATCGGGACTAGCAGATACGCAGTATTTT. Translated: CASSQSGLADTQYF.

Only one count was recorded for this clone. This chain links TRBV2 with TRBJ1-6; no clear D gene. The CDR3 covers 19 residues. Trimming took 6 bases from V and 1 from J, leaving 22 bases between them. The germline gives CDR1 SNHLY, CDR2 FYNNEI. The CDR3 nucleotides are TGTGCCAGCAGCCAAAGAGGACGGGAGCCGGATTCCTATAATTCACCCCTCCACTTT. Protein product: CASSQRGREPDSYNSPLHF.

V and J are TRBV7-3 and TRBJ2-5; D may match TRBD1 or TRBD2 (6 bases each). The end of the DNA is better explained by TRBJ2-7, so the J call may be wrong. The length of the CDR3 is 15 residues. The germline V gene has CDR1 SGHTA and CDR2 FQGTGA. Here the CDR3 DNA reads TGTGCCAGCAGCCCCGGCGGGGCAGGGGACTACGAGCAGTACTTC. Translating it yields CASSPGGAGDYEQYF.

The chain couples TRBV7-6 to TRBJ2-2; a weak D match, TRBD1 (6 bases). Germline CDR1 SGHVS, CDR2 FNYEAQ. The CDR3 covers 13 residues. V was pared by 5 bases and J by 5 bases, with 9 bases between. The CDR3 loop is CASSKQGTGELFF. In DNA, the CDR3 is TGTGCCAGCAGCAAACAGGGTACCGGGGAGCTGTTTTTT.

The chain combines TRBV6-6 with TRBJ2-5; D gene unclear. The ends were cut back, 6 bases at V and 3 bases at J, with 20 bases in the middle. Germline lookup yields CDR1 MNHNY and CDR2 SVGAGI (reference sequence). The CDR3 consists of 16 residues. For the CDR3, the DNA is TGTGCCAGCAGGAACTCCCTAGACTGGCTAAAAGAGACCCAGTACTTC. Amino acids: CASRNSLDWLKETQYF.

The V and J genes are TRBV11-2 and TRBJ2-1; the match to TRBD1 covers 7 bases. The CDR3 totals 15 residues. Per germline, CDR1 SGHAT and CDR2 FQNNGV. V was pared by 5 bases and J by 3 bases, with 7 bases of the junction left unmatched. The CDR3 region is CASSGGQRLYNEQFF. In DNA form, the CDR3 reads TGTGCCAGCAGCGGGGGACAGCGGCTCTACAATGAGCAGTTCTTC.

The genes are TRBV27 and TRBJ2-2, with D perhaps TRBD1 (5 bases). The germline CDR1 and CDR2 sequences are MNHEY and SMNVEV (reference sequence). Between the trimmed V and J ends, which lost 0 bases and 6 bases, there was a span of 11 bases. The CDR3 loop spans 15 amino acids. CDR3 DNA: TGTGCCAGCAGTTTATCCCCCACGACAGCCGGGGAGCTGTTTTTT. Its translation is CASSLSPTTAGELFF.

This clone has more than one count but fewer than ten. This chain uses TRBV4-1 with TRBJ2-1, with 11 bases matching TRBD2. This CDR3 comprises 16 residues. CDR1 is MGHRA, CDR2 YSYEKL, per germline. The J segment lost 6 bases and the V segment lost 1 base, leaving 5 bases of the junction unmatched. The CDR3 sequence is CASSQVAGGPGNEQFF. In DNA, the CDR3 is TGCGCCAGCAGCCAAGTAGCGGGGGGGCCGGGCAATGAGCAGTTCTTC.

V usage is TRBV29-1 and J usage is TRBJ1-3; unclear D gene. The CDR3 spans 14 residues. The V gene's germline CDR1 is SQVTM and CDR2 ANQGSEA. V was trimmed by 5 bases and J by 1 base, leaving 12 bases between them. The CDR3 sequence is CSVSLGGSGNTIYF. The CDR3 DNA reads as TGCAGCGTTTCCCTTGGAGGATCTGGAAACACCATATATTTT.

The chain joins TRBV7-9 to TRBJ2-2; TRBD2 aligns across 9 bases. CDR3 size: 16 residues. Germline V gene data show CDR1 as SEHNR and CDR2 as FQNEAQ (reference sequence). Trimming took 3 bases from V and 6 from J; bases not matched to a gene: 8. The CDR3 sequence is CASSFTSGGTSGELFF. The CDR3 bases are TGTGCCAGCAGCTTCACCAGCGGGGGGACGTCCGGGGAGCTGTTTTTT.

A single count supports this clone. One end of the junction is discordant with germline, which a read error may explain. CDR3 region: CASSRSSGVAGELFF. CDR3 coding DNA: TGTGCTAGCAGCCGCTCGAGCGGGGTCGCCGGGGAGCTGTTTTTT. The chain links TRBV7-7 to TRBJ2-2; 7 positions match TRBD2. Germline CDR1 is SSHAT and CDR2 is FNYEAQ (reference sequence). This CDR3 contains 15 residues. Full variable domain (remainder filled in from reference TRBV7-7 and TRBJ2-2): GAGVSQSPRYKVTKRGQDVTLRCDPISSHATLYWYQQALGQGPEFLTYFNYEAQPDKSGLPSDRFSAERPEGSISTLTIQRTEQRDSAMYRCASSRSSGVAGELFFGEGSRLTVL.

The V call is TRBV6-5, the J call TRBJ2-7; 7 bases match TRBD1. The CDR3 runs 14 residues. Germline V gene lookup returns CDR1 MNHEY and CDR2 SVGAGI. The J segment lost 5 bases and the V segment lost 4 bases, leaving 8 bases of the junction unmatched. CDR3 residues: CASSSTGVRNEQYF. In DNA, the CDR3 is TGTGCCAGCAGTTCTACAGGGGTGAGGAACGAGCAGTACTTC.